The rows below give T cell receptor beta chains drawn from one sample of a study of siplizumab effects on memory and regulatory T cells. The data were produced by immunoSEQ multiplex PCR, yet TCRdb's version contains in-frame clones alone and is incomplete. The sample carries about 120,000 clones, roughly 94% recorded once. Sequencing was carried out using non-Treg CD4+ T cells sorted from blood. The receptors were sampled from a human donor in good health. The CDR3 runs from the conserved cysteine through the conserved F or W. A D gene is named only where the DNA matches it firmly. Not all rows give a size; the values are once, few, many and, for expanded clones, a class.

TRBJ1-4,NA,TRBV30,12,NA,TGTGCCAGCGACAGGCCGGCCGAAAAACTGTTTTTT,CASDRPAEKLFF
TRBJ1-2,NA,TRBV5-1,15,NA,TGCGCCAGCAGCTTGGAGGCGGGGGCGCAATATGGCTACACCTTC,CASSLEAGAQYGYTF
TRBJ2-2,NA,TRBV5-4,16,NA,TGTGCCAGCAGCTTCCCGAGGCCAGGGGCGGCCGGGGAGCTGTTTTTT,CASSFPRPGAAGELFF
TRBJ1-5,NA,TRBV19,13,NA,TGTGCCAGTAGTATGAGGCTGGTGCAGCCCCAGCATTTT,CASSMRLVQPQHF
TRBJ1-1,once,TRBV6-5,14,TRBD1,TGTGCCAGCATCCCAGGGGGTGGGAGGACTGAAGCTTTCTTT,CASIPGGGRTEAFF
TRBJ2-3,NA,TRBV2,15,TRBD2,TGTGCCAGCAGCGCCAGCGGGGGGGCCGGAGATACGCAGTATTTT,CASSASGGAGDTQYF
TRBJ2-7,NA,TRBV18,12,NA,TGTGCCAGCTCACCAGAGGGCTACGAGCAGTACTTC,CASSPEGYEQYF
TRBJ2-7,NA,TRBV5-1,13,TRBD2,TGCGCCAGCAGCGATAGCGGGCGCTACGAGCAGTACTTC,CASSDSGRYEQYF
TRBJ2-2,NA,TRBV7-2,16,TRBD1,TGTGCCAGCAGCTCCCCGCTGGACAGGGGGCTCGGGGAGCTGTTTTTT,CASSSPLDRGLGELFF
TRBJ1-2,NA,TRBV5-1,14,TRBD1,TGCGCCAGCAGCTCGACAGGGGGGATAGTTGGCTACACCTTC,CASSSTGGIVGYTF
TRBJ1-2,NA,TRBV19,15,NA,TGTGCCAGTAGTACAACCCGGGGGCAGAACTATGGCTACACCTTC,CASSTTRGQNYGYTF
TRBJ1-3,NA,TRBV7-9,16,NA,TGTGCCAGCAGCTTAAGGAAGGAGCACTCTGGAAACACCATATATTTT,CASSLRKEHSGNTIYF
TRBJ2-5,NA,TRBV9,13,NA,TGTGCCAGCAGCGGCGGGACCCAAGAGACCCAGTACTTC,CASSGGTQETQYF
TRBJ2-1,NA,TRBV6-5,13,NA,TGTGCCAGCAGTTACTCAGCATCCAATGAGCAGTTCTTC,CASSYSASNEQFF
TRBJ2-3,NA,TRBV23-1,12,NA,TGCGCCAGCAGTCAACGGTACACTGAGCAGTATTTT,CASSQRYTEQYF
TRBJ2-1,NA,TRBV6-5,11,NA,TGTGCCAGCAGTCGAAACAATGAGCAGTTCTTC,CASSRNNEQFF
TRBJ1-1,NA,TRBV20-1,11,NA,TGCAGTGCTAGAAAGGGCCCTGAAGCTTTCTTT,CSARKGPEAFF
TRBJ2-7,NA,TRBV7-9,15,NA,TGTGCCAGCAGCTTATATGGCCGGGGCAACTACGAGCAGTACTTC,CASSLYGRGNYEQYF
TRBJ2-2,NA,TRBV10-3,16,NA,TGTGCCATCAGCAAGGACATCCGTTCGAACACCGGGGAGCTGTTTTTT,CAISKDIRSNTGELFF
TRBJ2-3,NA,TRBV11-2,16,NA,TGTGCCAGCAGCATACTACAGGGTGTTCTCTCAGATACGCAGTATTTT,CASSILQGVLSDTQYF
TRBJ1-2,NA,TRBV5-4,15,TRBD1,TGTGCCAGCAGCCCAACTCAGGGGGCTAACTATGGCTACACCTTC,CASSPTQGANYGYTF
TRBJ2-7,NA,TRBV6-1,13,NA,TGTGCCAGCAGTGAATCCCGGTCCTACGAGCAGTACTTC,CASSESRSYEQYF
TRBJ2-2,once,TRBV6-5,12,NA,TGTGCCAGCAGCGTGAGGACCGGGGAGCTGTTTTTT,CASSVRTGELFF
TRBJ2-5,NA,TRBV19,18,TRBD2,TGTGCCAGTAGCCTCTCCTGGGGGAGGGGTCCGTACCAAGAGACCCAGTACTTC,CASSLSWGRGPYQETQYF
TRBJ2-7,NA,TRBV6-5,15,TRBD1,TGTGCCAGCAGTTCCGCCGGGACAGGAGATTACGAGCAGTACTTC,CASSSAGTGDYEQYF
TRBJ1-2,NA,TRBV29-1,14,NA,TGCAGCGTTGAAAACAGGGTGTCGAACTATGGCTACACCTTC,CSVENRVSNYGYTF
TRBJ1-1,NA,TRBV18,15,NA,TGTGCCAGCTCACCAGAGGCGGACGTTAACACTGAAGCTTTCTTT,CASSPEADVNTEAFF
TRBJ2-4,NA,TRBV18,15,NA,TGTGCCAGCTCACCGAAGGGTGGTGAATGGGACATTCAGTACTTC,CASSPKGGEWDIQYF
TRBJ1-4,NA,TRBV28,12,NA,TGTGCCAGCAGTCTAAGGGGACTACAACTGTTTTTT,CASSLRGLQLFF
TRBJ2-3,NA,TRBV18,14,NA,TGTGCCAGCTCACCAATTCCTAGCACAGATACGCAGTATTTT,CASSPIPSTDTQYF
TRBJ2-7,NA,TRBV11-2,14,NA,TGTGCCAGCAGCCCCCGATTGACAGGCTACGAGCAGTACTTC,CASSPRLTGYEQYF
TRBJ1-1,NA,TRBV5-1,16,NA,TGCGCCAGCAGCTTGGCCGCTTCCGTACGTAACACTGAAGCTTTCTTT,CASSLAASVRNTEAFF
TRBJ1-2,NA,TRBV9,15,TRBD1,TGTGCCAGCAGCGCAGGGAACAGGGGTTCCTATGGCTACACCTTC,CASSAGNRGSYGYTF
TRBJ2-3,NA,TRBV4-2,15,NA,TGTGCCAGCAGCCAAGTGGGCGTTTTAGCAGATACGCAGTATTTT,CASSQVGVLADTQYF
TRBJ2-7,NA,TRBV28,15,TRBD2,TGTGCCAGCAGTCGGACTAGCGGACTAGCCTACGAGCAGTACTTC,CASSRTSGLAYEQYF
TRBJ1-1,NA,TRBV9,14,NA,TGTGCCAGCAGCGTAGGCGACGTGAACTCTGAAGCTTTCTTT,CASSVGDVNSEAFF
TRBJ1-6,NA,TRBV19,15,TRBD1,TGTGCCAGTGAGACAGGGGACGTGAATAATTCACCCCTCCACTTT,CASETGDVNNSPLHF
TRBJ1-5,NA,TRBV6-5,13,TRBD1,TGTGCCAGCAGTATCGACAGGGGACAGCCCCAGCATTTT,CASSIDRGQPQHF
TRBJ1-2,NA,TRBV7-2,15,TRBD1,TGTGCCAGCAGCTTAGCAAGGGACAGGGGTAAAGGCTACACCTTC,CASSLARDRGKGYTF
TRBJ2-2,NA,TRBV5-4,16,NA,TGTGCCAGCAGCTCCATGCGGGACTCTTACACCGGGGAGCTGTTTTTT,CASSSMRDSYTGELFF
TRBJ2-5,NA,TRBV6-5,15,NA,TGTGCCAGCAGTTACTCATATTTCAGAGAAGAGACCCAGTACTTC,CASSYSYFREETQYF
TRBJ1-4,NA,TRBV6-6,15,NA,TGTGCCAGCAGTTACTTCGGGGGAGCTACTGAAAAACTGTTTTTT,CASSYFGGATEKLFF
TRBJ2-1,NA,TRBV6-5,16,TRBD2,TGTGCCAGCAGTTCCCTTTCTAGCGGAGACTACAATGAGCAGTTCTTC,CASSSLSSGDYNEQFF
TRBJ1-5,NA,TRBV10-1,14,NA,TGCGCCAGCAGTGATGGTTCGGGGAATCAGCCCCAGCATTTT,CASSDGSGNQPQHF
TRBJ1-1,NA,TRBV5-1,13,TRBD1,TGCGCCAGCAGGCCGACAGGGATCACTGAAGCTTTCTTT,CASRPTGITEAFF
TRBJ1-2,NA,TRBV7-6,13,NA,TGTGCCAGCAGCTTAGAGGCTAACTATGGCTACACCTTC,CASSLEANYGYTF
TRBJ1-2,NA,TRBV2,13,TRBD1,TGTGCCAGCAGTCCCGACAGGGTCTATGGCTACACCTTC,CASSPDRVYGYTF
TRBJ2-3,NA,TRBV29-1,11,NA,TGCCTGGGAGGGGGGGGAGATACGCAGTATTTT,CLGGGGDTQYF
TRBJ2-7,NA,TRBV4-1,14,NA,TGCGCCAGCAGCCAACCTGGGACACTCCGTGAGCAGTACTTC,CASSQPGTLREQYF
TRBJ1-5,NA,TRBV19,13,NA,TGTGCCAGTAGTACCGACCGGGCGCGGCCCCAGCATTTT,CASSTDRARPQHF
TRBJ2-7,NA,TRBV5-1,16,TRBD2,TGCGCCAGCAGCTTGGCTAGCGGGACCTACTCCTACGAGCAGTACTTC,CASSLASGTYSYEQYF
TRBJ1-6,NA,TRBV2,12,NA,TGTGCCAGCACTCCCTATGGTTCACCCCTCCACTTT,CASTPYGSPLHF